Listed below are T cell receptor beta chains from one sample, sequenced in a study of Ad26.COV2.S vaccination and SARS-CoV-2 variants. The method was immunoSEQ multiplex PCR; TCRdb's version includes in-frame clones alone and lacks a portion of them. The sample has some 640,000 clones, 89% seen once. Sequences were derived from peripheral blood, sampled in a trial of Ad26.COV2.S vaccine versus placebo. The receptors derive from a person between 18 and 60 years old who received the Ad26.COV2.S COVID-19 vaccine or a placebo. The CDR3 runs from the conserved cysteine through the conserved F or W. The D gene is left open where the match is weak. Clone size is stated in some rows and not others, as once, few, many or a class when expanded.

d_gene,j_gene,v_gene,abundance,CDR3nt,CDR3aa
-,TRBJ1-1,TRBV5-1,-,TGCGCCAGCAGCTTGGTTGTCCCGAACACTGAAGCTTTCTTT,CASSLVVPNTEAFF
-,TRBJ1-6,TRBV5-1,-,TGCGCCAGCAGCTCCAGACAGGCCAGCTCCTATAATTCACCCCTCCACTTT,CASSSRQASSYNSPLHF
-,TRBJ2-2,TRBV30,-,TGTGCCTGGAGTGTTATAAGCACCGGGGAGCTGTTTTTT,CAWSVISTGELFF
-,TRBJ2-3,TRBV19,few,TGTGCCAGTAGTATTGGTGCCCAGGGTCTTAGCACAGATACGCAGTATTTT,CASSIGAQGLSTDTQYF
-,TRBJ1-4,TRBV4-3,-,TGCGCCAGCAGCCAAGCCCGGAGTCCTCCAGCTAATGAAAAACTGTTTTTT,CASSQARSPPANEKLFF
TRBD1,TRBJ2-5,TRBV2,-,TGTGCCAGCAGTGCCGGACAGGGGGCGGGGGAAGAGACCCAGTACTTC,CASSAGQGAGEETQYF
TRBD1,TRBJ1-2,TRBV19,-,TGTGCCAGTAGTCCTCAGGGGGCTTTCAACTATGGCTACACCTTC,CASSPQGAFNYGYTF
-,TRBJ1-4,TRBV6-6,few,TGTGCCAGCAGTTACTCGACGGAGATGAAATTTCTGTTTTTT,CASSYSTEMKFLFF
-,TRBJ2-7,TRBV29-1,-,TGCAGCGTTGAAGGGGACTTATCCTACGAGCAGTACTTC,CSVEGDLSYEQYF
TRBD1,TRBJ1-1,TRBV30,-,TGTGCCTGCCCGACAGGGGGGCCCCGAACTTTCTTT,CACPTGGPRTFF
TRBD1,TRBJ1-1,TRBV7-9,-,TGTGCCAGCAGCGGGACAGGCTTCAACACTGAAGCTTTCTTT,CASSGTGFNTEAFF
-,TRBJ2-2,TRBV24-1,-,TGTGCCACCAGTGACCCAGGGACCGTCGGGGAGCTGTTTTTT,CATSDPGTVGELFF
-,TRBJ1-1,TRBV7-9,-,TGTGCCAGCAGTCCGTCCGGGGTAGGGTACACTGAAGCTTTCTTT,CASSPSGVGYTEAFF
TRBD1,TRBJ1-4,TRBV25-1,-,TGTGCCAGCAGTCCACCAGGGGGCGCGGATGAAAAACTGTTTTTT,CASSPPGGADEKLFF
-,TRBJ2-1,TRBV11-2,-,TGTGCCAGCAGCTTAGTAGGTGGGAGGTTCTACAATGAGCAGTTCTTC,CASSLVGGRFYNEQFF
-,TRBJ2-1,TRBV5-1,-,TGCGCCAGCAGCTTGTTGGACAATGAGCAGTTCTTC,CASSLLDNEQFF
-,TRBJ2-1,TRBV2,-,TGTGCCAGCAGTGTGGTAGCGGACAATGAGCAGTTCTTC,CASSVVADNEQFF
-,TRBJ1-2,TRBV2,-,TGTGCCAGCAAACGGGCGGAGGGGTACTATGGCTACACCTTC,CASKRAEGYYGYTF
-,TRBJ2-7,TRBV6-5,-,TGTGCCGGCGGGACTGGGGTTCTCGAGCAGTACTTC,CAGGTGVLEQYF
-,TRBJ1-2,TRBV4-3,-,TGCGCCAGCAGCCAAGACCCCTCCTTCCCCTATGGCTACACCTTC,CASSQDPSFPYGYTF
-,TRBJ1-1,TRBV7-9,many,TGTGCCAGCAGCCCAAGGACAAGGGGGAACGCTGAAGCTTTCTTT,CASSPRTRGNAEAFF
-,TRBJ2-2,TRBV2,-,TGTGCCAGCAGTGACCCGAACACCGGGGAGCTGTTTTTT,CASSDPNTGELFF
-,TRBJ2-6,TRBV3-1/TRBV3-2,-,TGTGCCAGCAGCCGACAGCTCTCTGGGGCCAACGTCCTGACTTTC,CASSRQLSGANVLTF
-,TRBJ2-7,TRBV7-8,few,TGTGCCAGCAGCCAATACTACGAGCAGTACTTC,CASSQYYEQYF
-,TRBJ2-7,TRBV7-8,-,TGTGCCAGCAGCTTAGGGGCAGCGGCAGGGGTCGGCTACGAGCAGTACTTC,CASSLGAAAGVGYEQYF
-,TRBJ2-1,TRBV11-2,-,TGTGCCAGCACCCGGGACCTGGGGTACAATGAGCAGTTCTTC,CASTRDLGYNEQFF
TRBD1,TRBJ2-3,TRBV19,-,TGTGCCAGTAGAAGCAACCGAGCAGGGGGAACAGATACGCAGTATTTT,CASRSNRAGGTDTQYF
TRBD2,TRBJ2-3,TRBV6-2/TRBV6-3,-,TGTGCCAGCAGTAATAGCGGGGGAGGTACGCAGTATTTT,CASSNSGGGTQYF
-,TRBJ2-3,TRBV6-6,-,TGTGCCAGCAGTCTAGCCCTGACAGGTAGCACAGATACGCAGTATTTT,CASSLALTGSTDTQYF
-,TRBJ1-4,TRBV6-5,many,TGTGCCAGCAACAAGGCGGAGGCTAATGAAAAACTGTTTTTT,CASNKAEANEKLFF
TRBD1,TRBJ2-3,TRBV10-3,-,TGTGCCATCAGTCAGACAGGGGGTCTTACCACAGATACGCAGTATTTT,CAISQTGGLTTDTQYF
-,TRBJ2-1,TRBV29-1,-,TGCAGCGTTGCGGCGGGGAACAATGAGCAGTTCTTC,CSVAAGNNEQFF
TRBD2,TRBJ2-1,TRBV10-2,-,TGCGCCAGCAGACCTAGCGGGGGGCGCAATGAGCAGTTCTTC,CASRPSGGRNEQFF
-,TRBJ2-1,TRBV11-2,-,TGTGCCAGCAGCTTAGGGAGGGTAAGTGAGCAGTTCTTC,CASSLGRVSEQFF
-,TRBJ2-1,TRBV2,-,TGTGCCAGCAGTGACACTAGCTCCTACAATGAGCAGTTCTTC,CASSDTSSYNEQFF
-,TRBJ1-2,TRBV5-6,few,TGTGCCAGCAGCCCCGACAGTTCCTATGGCTACACCTTC,CASSPDSSYGYTF
-,TRBJ1-3,TRBV19,-,TGTGCCAGTACCTCTCTTGGAAACACCATATATTTT,CASTSLGNTIYF
-,TRBJ2-1,TRBV29-1,-,TGCAGCGTTGCGACACACCTGACTAGTAATGAGCAGTTCTTC,CSVATHLTSNEQFF
TRBD2,TRBJ2-1,TRBV5-4,-,TGTGCCAGCAGCCCCAGGCCCCTAGCGGGGGGCTACAATGAGCAGTTCTTC,CASSPRPLAGGYNEQFF
-,TRBJ1-6,TRBV6-5,-,TGTGCCAGCAGTCCCCTCACAGGGAATAATTCACCCCTCCACTTT,CASSPLTGNNSPLHF
TRBD2,TRBJ2-3,TRBV6-6,-,TGTGCCAGCAGTCCCACTAGCGGGGGGGCCGAGGCAGATACGCAGTATTTT,CASSPTSGGAEADTQYF
-,TRBJ2-7,TRBV6-2/TRBV6-3,-,TGTGCCAGCAGTTACTCGATCAGGGCCGAGCAGTACTTC,CASSYSIRAEQYF
TRBD2,TRBJ2-3,TRBV14,-,TGTGCCAGCAGCCAGGGACTAGCGGGAGGTGAAGATACGCAGTATTTT,CASSQGLAGGEDTQYF
-,TRBJ1-4,TRBV5-4,-,TGTGCCAGCAGCTTGGGCCGCGATCGAGAAAAACTGTTTTTT,CASSLGRDREKLFF
-,TRBJ1-3,TRBV19,-,TGTGCCTCCCGAGGAGGGGGCTCTGGAAACACCATATATTTT,CASRGGGSGNTIYF
-,TRBJ1-4,TRBV7-9,-,TGTGCCAGCAGCTTGGAGGGGACGGGCGAAAAACTGTTTTTT,CASSLEGTGEKLFF
TRBD1,TRBJ1-2,TRBV7-9,-,TGTGCCAGCAGCGCCTCTGGACAGGGGCCCAACTATGGCTACACCTTC,CASSASGQGPNYGYTF